These 30 T cell receptor beta chains were all obtained from the same sample, sequenced in a study of CD8 T cells in Susac syndrome. About 0.45 to 1 ug RNA was reverse transcribed with random hexamers. From the immunoSEQ multiplex PCR reads, TCRdb called clonotypes with MiXCR, one entry per CDR3 protein. The table lists around 270,000 distinct CDR3 sequences, approximately 90% of them singletons. The sample was CD8+ T cells from PBMCs. These receptors were collected from a human donor with multiple sclerosis.

CDR3 sequence (DNA): TGTGCCAGCAGTTTATCCCCCATAGGTGTAAACACCATATATTTT. It codes for CASSLSPIGVNTIYF. The V call is TRBV27, the J call TRBJ1-3; D not certain. The CDR3 sequence is 15 residues long. V was pared by 0 bases and J by 6 bases, with 12 bases between. CDR1 is MNHEY and CDR2 is SMNVEV in the germline V gene (reference sequence).

V and J are TRBV4-1 and TRBJ2-2; D ambiguous. V lost 0 bases, J lost 1 base, and 6 bases lay in between. This CDR3 has 15 amino acids. Germline values: CDR1 MGHRA, CDR2 YSYEKL. As DNA, the CDR3 is TGCGCCAGCAGCCAAGATCGGCAGAACACCGGGGAGCTGTTTTTT. This sequence encodes CASSQDRQNTGELFF.

The chain uses TRBV9 and TRBJ2-5; 8 bases are shared with TRBD2. This CDR3 has 15 amino acids. V was clipped by 3 bases and J by 4 bases; unmatched bases: 8. Germline V gives CDR1 SGDLS, CDR2 YYNGEE. CDR3 loop: CASSADGGGPETQYF. The DNA of the CDR3 is TGTGCCAGCAGCGCGGACGGCGGGGGGCCAGAGACCCAGTACTTC.

This clonotype was observed a handful of times. The rearrangement joins TRBV5-5 to TRBJ2-7; no definite D call. CDR1 is SGHKS and CDR2 is YYEKEE in the germline V gene (reference sequence). The V and J ends lost 0 bases and 4 bases respectively, with 11 bases between them. The CDR3 length is 14 residues. CDR3 region: CASSLAGPPYEQYF. CDR3 nucleotide sequence: TGTGCCAGCAGCTTGGCTGGGCCTCCATACGAGCAGTACTTC.

DNA for the CDR3: TGTGCCAGCAGTTTTGCGGGGAACTACGAGCAGTACTTC. It yields the protein CASSFAGNYEQYF. This chain links TRBV12-3 or TRBV12-4 with TRBJ2-7, with a weak D call TRBD2 (6 bases). V was trimmed by 3 bases and J by 3 bases, leaving 9 bases between them. This CDR3 is 13 amino acids long.

The J gene is TRBJ1-5, the V gene TRBV28; possibly TRBD1 for D (5 bases). Germline V gene lookup returns CDR1 MDHEN and CDR2 SYDVKM. The CDR3 loop spans 15 amino acids. The V gene lost 3 bases and the J gene lost 6 bases, with 15 bases spanning the gap. DNA for the CDR3: TGTGCCAGCAGTTTTGGGCAGGGTTTTAGTCAGCCCCAGCATTTT. Its protein is CASSFGQGFSQPQHF.

Here the CDR3 DNA reads TGTGCCAGCAGTTTAAGGGGGCGTAATTCACCCCTCCACTTT. This translates into CASSLRGRNSPLHF. The rearrangement links TRBV28 to TRBJ1-6, with TRBD1 matching 7 bases. The CDR3 contains 14 residues. J gave up 6 bases and V 2 bases, and 1 base lay outside the gene matches. Germline V gene lookup returns CDR1 MDHEN and CDR2 SYDVKM. The variable domain in full, with the rest retrieved from reference TRBV28 and TRBJ1-6, is DVKVTQSSRYLVKRTGEKVFLECVQDMDHENMFWYRQDPGLGLRLIYFSYDVKMKEKGDIPEGYSVSREKKERFSLILESASTNQTSMYLCASSLRGRNSPLHFGNGTRLTVT.

The V gene is TRBV29-1, the J gene TRBJ2-7; D not certain. The germline V gene encodes CDR1 SQVTM and CDR2 ANQGSEA. This CDR3 is built from 13 residues. Trimming left V 4 bases short and J 2 bases short, with 12 bases between. The CDR3 nucleotides are TGCAGCGTTGCAATCGCAGCAGCCTACGAGCAGTACTTC. It specifies CSVAIAAAYEQYF.

V usage is TRBV7-2 and J usage is TRBJ2-4, with 10 bases identical to TRBD1. V shed 4 bases and J 0 bases; nucleotides not matched to a gene: 12. The CDR3 has 19 residues. The V gene's germline CDR1 is SGHTA and CDR2 FQGNSA. The CDR3 DNA reads TGTGCCAGCAGCTCCCCCCCGGGACAGGGGACTGTAGCCAAAAACATTCAGTACTTC. Translating gives CASSSPPGQGTVAKNIQYF.

The chain couples TRBV20-1 to TRBJ2-1; 9 bases are shared with TRBD1. After removal of 0 bases from V and 5 bases from J, the junction contained 17 bases not matched to a gene. This CDR3 contains 19 residues. Germline V CDR1 and CDR2: DFQATT, SNEGSKA (reference sequence). The CDR3 spells CSARDGGGTGLKNNNEQFF. CDR3 nucleotide sequence: TGCAGTGCTAGAGATGGGGGAGGGACAGGGCTAAAGAACAACAATGAGCAGTTCTTC.

CDR3 sequence (DNA): TGTGCCAGCAGCTTGGGGGGGCCGGGAGGGGCCAACGTCCTGACTTTC. It yields the protein CASSLGGPGGANVLTF. This rearrangement joins TRBV5-6 to TRBJ2-6, with D tentatively TRBD1 (6 bases). The ends were cut back, 0 bases at V and 4 bases at J, with 11 bases in the middle. This CDR3 region has 16 residues. Germline-derived CDR1 and CDR2 are SGHDT and YYEEEE.

J is TRBJ2-7 and V is TRBV7-2; D remains unclear. V lost 1 base and J 2 bases, leaving 9 bases between the germline ends. The CDR3 extends over 14 amino acids. Germline V gene lookup returns CDR1 SGHTA and CDR2 FQGNSA. For the CDR3, the DNA is TGTGCCAGCAGCTTAGGGGTCAACCCCTACGAGCAGTACTTC. Translated: CASSLGVNPYEQYF.

The V call is TRBV3-1, the J call TRBJ2-2, with D uncertain. Germline lookup yields CDR1 LGHDT and CDR2 YNNKEL (reference sequence). The germline V and J ends were trimmed by 2 bases and 3 bases, with 13 bases remaining between them. This CDR3 comprises 16 residues. Here the CDR3 DNA reads TGTGCCAGCAGCCAATTTGGCCGCCGGGACACCGGGGAGCTGTTTTTT. As protein: CASSQFGRRDTGELFF.

The CDR3 DNA reads as TGTGCCAGTAGTATAGACCCGGGACTACCTAACAATGAGCAGTTCTTC. It codes for CASSIDPGLPNNEQFF. J is TRBJ2-1 and V is TRBV19, with 7 bases fitting TRBD2. The CDR3 spans 16 residues. V shed 0 bases, J shed 5 bases, and the junction held 7 bases outside the gene matches. CDR1 and CDR2 from the germline V gene are LNHDA and SQIVND (reference sequence).

The sample holds one count of this clonotype. The J gene is TRBJ2-5, the V gene TRBV27, with D perhaps TRBD2 (6 bases). This CDR3 is 15 amino acids long. The germline V gene has CDR1 MNHEY and CDR2 SMNVEV (reference sequence). Trimming shortened V by 6 bases and J by 5 bases, and 19 bases separated the two germline ends. DNA of the CDR3: TGTGCCAGCAGCCCCGAGACCGGCCGGGGGGAGACCCAGTACTTC. Protein sequence: CASSPETGRGETQYF.

Note on this clonotype: One junction end does not reproduce the germline sequence, and a read error may be involved. This sequence joins TRBV7-9 and TRBJ2-7; 12 bases are a match to TRBD2. Germline V CDR1 and CDR2: SEHNR, FQNEAQ (reference sequence). The CDR3 consists of 17 residues. The CDR3, as DNA: TGTGCCAGCACCTTAGTTTCTAGCGGGAGGGGAGCCGGCGAGCAGTACTTC. Translated: CASTLVSSGRGAGEQYF.

V is TRBV30 and J is TRBJ2-1; no reliable D call. In germline, CDR1 is GTSNPN, CDR2 SVGIG (reference sequence). The CDR3 length is 12 residues. V lost 3 bases and J 4 bases, leaving 7 bases between the germline ends. CDR3 residues: CAWRQPYNEQFF. CDR3 bases: TGTGCCTGGAGACAGCCATACAATGAGCAGTTCTTC.

This sequence joins TRBV5-4 and TRBJ2-1; possibly TRBD1 for D (5 bases). The V gene's germline CDR1 is SGHNT and CDR2 YYREEE (reference sequence). V shed 3 bases and J shed 5 bases, with 12 bases lying between them. This CDR3 has 14 amino acids. DNA for the CDR3: TGTGCCAGCAGCTCGAACTGGGGCGACAATGAGCAGTTCTTC. Amino acids: CASSSNWGDNEQFF.

The genes are TRBV11-2 and TRBJ1-2; D perhaps matches TRBD1 (6 bases). This CDR3 comprises 15 residues. CDR1 and CDR2 from the germline V gene are SGHAT and FQNNGV. With 5 bases removed from V and 3 bases from J, the gap between germline ends came to 16 bases. CDR3: CASSPAGAVDYGYTF. CDR3 nucleotide sequence: TGTGCCAGCAGCCCCGCGGGGGCCGTAGACTATGGCTACACCTTC.

This clonotype has just a few counts. The chain recombines TRBV20-1 with TRBJ2-5, with 7 positions matching TRBD2. The CDR3 is 14 residues long. V lost 0 bases to trimming and J lost 1 base; unmatched junction nucleotides: 2. Germline CDR1 DFQATT, CDR2 SNEGSKA (reference sequence). CDR3: CSARDGGVQETQYF. Written as DNA, the CDR3 is TGCAGTGCTAGAGATGGGGGGGTCCAAGAGACCCAGTACTTC.

V usage is TRBV7-2 and J usage is TRBJ2-7; D tentatively reads TRBD1 or TRBD2 (5 bases each). This CDR3 is built from 16 residues. V was clipped by 1 base and J by 2 bases, with 15 bases between them. The germline V gene encodes CDR1 SGHTA and CDR2 FQGNSA. CDR3 in amino acids: CASSLGRQGPPYEQYF. CDR3 nucleotide sequence: TGTGCCAGCAGCTTAGGGAGGCAGGGTCCCCCCTACGAGCAGTACTTC.

The chain couples TRBV29-1 to TRBJ2-3; the D gene is possibly TRBD1 (5 bases). Per the germline V gene, CDR1 is SQVTM and CDR2 is ANQGSEA. Deletions cut 0 bases from V and 4 bases from J, with 8 bases between. This CDR3 contains 13 residues. CDR3 nucleotides: TGCAGCGTTGAAGAGGCAGGGCCAGATACGCAGTATTTT. Amino acids: CSVEEAGPDTQYF.

This chain links TRBV9 with TRBJ2-7; D may match TRBD1 or TRBD2 (5 bases each). Germline V CDR1 and CDR2: SGDLS, YYNGEE. Deletions cut 3 bases from V and 2 bases from J, with 12 bases between. CDR3 size: 14 residues. The CDR3 protein is CASSGRDATYEQYF. CDR3 DNA: TGTGCCAGCAGCGGCCGGGACGCAACCTACGAGCAGTACTTC.

The chain joins TRBV29-1 to TRBJ2-1; 7 bases agree with TRBD1. V lost 3 bases and J lost 4; bases outside the gene matches: 3. The CDR3 extends over 13 amino acids. The germline V gene has CDR1 SQVTM and CDR2 ANQGSEA. This CDR3 reads CSVDIQGYNEQFF. CDR3 nucleotide sequence: TGCAGCGTTGATATACAGGGGTACAATGAGCAGTTCTTC.

The J gene is TRBJ2-2, the V gene TRBV3-1; 8 nucleotides match TRBD2. V dropped 2 bases and J dropped 0; count of bases not matched to a gene: 11. The CDR3 loop spans 19 amino acids. Per germline, CDR1 LGHDT and CDR2 YNNKEL (reference sequence). CDR3 nucleotide sequence: TGTGCCAGCAGCCAACCCTTTGGCGGGAGGTGGGCGAACACCGGGGAGCTGTTTTTT. The encoded protein is CASSQPFGGRWANTGELFF.

This sequence joins TRBV7-2 and TRBJ2-3; no definite D call. CDR3 length equals 15 residues. CDR1 and CDR2 from the germline V gene are SGHTA and FQGNSA. The V end lost 2 bases, the J end lost 2 bases, and 11 bases lay between the germline ends. The CDR3 sequence: CASSLFLSVTDTQYF. CDR3 nucleotides: TGTGCCAGCAGCTTATTTCTCAGTGTCACAGATACGCAGTATTTT.

The V call is TRBV19, the J call TRBJ1-1; the D gene is possibly TRBD1 (6 bases). This CDR3 is 16 amino acids long. The germline gives CDR1 LNHDA, CDR2 SQIVND (reference sequence). V was clipped by 2 bases and J by 4 bases, with 17 bases between them. CDR3 sequence: CASSISPGVIATEAFF. The DNA for the CDR3 is TGTGCCAGTAGTATATCGCCAGGGGTTATCGCCACTGAAGCTTTCTTT.

CDR3 DNA sequence: TGTGCCAGCAGTCCCAGGGTGTCCTACGAGCAGTACTTC. As protein: CASSPRVSYEQYF. The rearrangement links TRBV27 to TRBJ2-7; D is possibly TRBD1 (5 bases). Trimming left V 5 bases short and J 1 base short, with 9 bases between. This CDR3 spans 13 amino acids. Germline values: CDR1 MNHEY, CDR2 SMNVEV (reference sequence).

This chain links TRBV5-3 with TRBJ2-1, with 10 bases matching TRBD1. TRBV5-3 is filed as an ORF, its function uncertain. This CDR3 spans 13 amino acids. The V gene end was trimmed by 3 bases and the J gene end by 15 bases; junction bases not matched to a gene: 9. CDR3 sequence reads: CARSSSPGQGTFF. The CDR3 DNA reads TGTGCCAGAAGCTCCTCACCGGGACAGGGGACGTTCTTC.

In its sample, this clonotype was seen once. The chain combines TRBV27 with TRBJ2-7; D gene uncertain. Trimming removed 2 bases from V and 4 bases from J, with 15 bases in between. Germline values: CDR1 MNHEY, CDR2 SMNVEV (reference sequence). The CDR3 consists of 15 residues. The CDR3, as DNA: TGTGCCAGCAGTTTAGCTGCCGTTAACGGTTACGAGCAGTACTTC. It encodes CASSLAAVNGYEQYF.